This T cell receptor (beta chain) came from a study of T cell clonotyping in hematopoietic cell transplantation. Findings and caveats of the study: At the given depth, recipient repertoires were over 95% de novo clonotypes.

This clone occurred once. Its antigen is currently unknown. V was pared by 3 bases and J by 7 bases, with 10 bases of the junction left unmatched. The CDR3 sequence is 16 residues long. Germline V gene lookup returns CDR1 SNHLY and CDR2 FYNNEI. Measured with immunoSEQ multiplex PCR; TCRdb has only the in-frame clones, and not every one. This table has fewer than 80,000 clones, over 90% appearing once. The source material was peripheral blood mononuclear cells. J is TRBJ2-1 and V is TRBV2, with 9 bases fitting TRBD1. The sequence came from a middle-aged man in good health. Some clones in this sample may be carry-over from other donors' samples. CDR3 sequence reads: CASSDDDRGNWNEQFF. CDR3 bases: TGTGCCAGCAGTGATGACGACAGGGGGAATTGGAATGAGCAGTTCTTC.